A selection of T cell receptor beta chains follows, all from one sample in a study of chemoradiotherapy in HPV16-positive cancers. Libraries were prepared by immunoSEQ multiplex PCR; TCRdb keeps only in-frame clonotypes and omits some of them. Among fewer than 2,000 clones listed, around 70% were seen once. Material: tumor tissue, obtained from a patient who underwent chemoradiotherapy. These receptors originate from a human donor with HPV-associated anogenital cancer. The CDR3 runs from the conserved cysteine through the conserved F or W. The order of the fields is J gene, V gene, D gene, clone size, CDR3 DNA, CDR3 protein. D genes are given only for firm matches. Where a row states a size, it is once, few, many or the class of an expanded clone; other rows omit it.

TRBJ2-1,TRBV11-3,NA,NA,TGTGCCAGCAGCTTCGGGAAGGCAACCTACAATGAGCAGTTCTTC,CASSFGKATYNEQFF
TRBJ2-1,TRBV7-2,NA,NA,TGTGCCAGCAGCCGGCAGGGACGGTACTCCTACAATGAGCAGTTCTTC,CASSRQGRYSYNEQFF
TRBJ1-2,TRBV25-1,NA,few,TGTGCCAGCAGTGAGAGGGAGGAAGGCTACACCTTC,CASSEREEGYTF
TRBJ1-2,TRBV25-1,NA,NA,TGTGCCAGCAGGGCCCCGTCGGACTATGGCTACACCTTC,CASRAPSDYGYTF
TRBJ2-2,TRBV11-1,NA,NA,TGTGCCAGCAGCTTAGGGTCCGCCGGGGAGCTGTTTTTT,CASSLGSAGELFF
TRBJ2-2,TRBV15,NA,NA,TGTGCCACCAGCAGAGCTATGACCCTCGCGAACACCGGGGAGCTGTTTTTT,CATSRAMTLANTGELFF
TRBJ1-1,TRBV5-1,NA,NA,TGCGCCAGCAGCCCCCTGCCAGGAACCGGCTCGACTGAAGCTTTCTTT,CASSPLPGTGSTEAFF
TRBJ1-1,TRBV7-8,NA,NA,TGTGCCAGCAGCCGAAACCAGGGGAAAACTGAAGCTTTCTTT,CASSRNQGKTEAFF
TRBJ1-5,TRBV6-1,NA,NA,TGTGCCAGCAGTGACCCAGGGTTTCAGCCCCAGCATTTT,CASSDPGFQPQHF
TRBJ1-5,TRBV27,NA,NA,TGTGCCAGCAGTTTAGAGGGGTATCCGGGGAGCAATCAGCCCCAGCATTTT,CASSLEGYPGSNQPQHF
TRBJ2-5,TRBV11-2,NA,NA,TGTGCCAGCAGCTTAGTCGAGGAGCAGACCCAGTACTTC,CASSLVEEQTQYF